The source of this T cell receptor (beta chain) is a study of cytomegalovirus exposure and HLA in healthy donors. The overall study: Membership in the Caucasian-associated ancestry cluster was found for around 81% of around 380 genotyped donors. Findings and limits, study-wide: The study listed approximately 160 cytomegalovirus-associated TCR beta chains.

Details on this clone: Its antigen is currently unknown.

Both 60 Vbeta primers and 13 Jbeta primers went into the PCR. As originally analysed: The count from a later analysis was some 76 million unique TCR beta chains, some 12 million of them shared. Produced via immunoSEQ multiplex PCR; TCRdb's table is partial and in-frame only. D and trimming come from the DNA, and the V and J calls and clone size come from that table. The sample has some 120,000 clones; 75% to 85% are singletons. The V gene end was trimmed by 5 bases and the J gene end by 8 bases; junction bases not matched to a gene: 7. In germline, CDR1 is SGHTA, CDR2 FQGTGA. CDR3 length: 15 amino acids.

The sequence was collected from a male donor in good health and CMV-seropositive. Sample: PBMCs. This chain joins TRBV7-3 and TRBJ2-1; the match to TRBD2 covers 12 bases. CDR3 region: CASSLASGRDYEQFF. CDR3 in DNA: TGTGCCAGCAGCCTCGCTAGCGGGAGGGACTATGAGCAGTTCTTC.